Listed here are 29 T cell receptor beta chains from one sample, sequenced in a study of blood T cell repertoires in COVID-19. Here immunoSEQ multiplex PCR was the method, and the copy in TCRdb shows in-frame clones only, minus some. The sample shows about 140,000 clones, 65% to 90% of them seen only once. Sequenced: peripheral blood. Every receptor here comes from a man in his fifties or sixties with acute or convalescent COVID-19.

CDR3 loop: CASSLSGEGTTGELFF. CDR3 DNA: TGTGCCAGCAGTTTATCAGGGGAGGGGACCACCGGGGAGCTGTTTTTT. The chain has TRBV27 and TRBJ2-2, with 7 bases lining up with TRBD2. The V and J ends lost 0 bases and 4 bases, in that order; junction bases with no gene match: 5. The CDR3 runs 16 residues. Germline V lookup: CDR1 MNHEY, CDR2 SMNVEV (reference sequence).

This chain links TRBV9 with TRBJ1-1; D uncertain. The V end was cut by 2 bases, the J end by 5 bases, with 10 bases between. The length of the CDR3 is 13 residues. Germline V gene lookup returns CDR1 SGDLS and CDR2 YYNGEE. The CDR3 region has the DNA TGTGCCAGCAGCGTCAACCTATTTACTGAAGCTTTCTTT. Translating gives CASSVNLFTEAFF.

CDR3 nucleotides: TGTGCCAGTACCCGATCGGGGGACAGATACAATGAGCAGTTCTTC. Amino acids: CASTRSGDRYNEQFF. The gene calls are TRBV19 and TRBJ2-1; possibly TRBD1 for D (7 bases). Germline CDR1 is LNHDA and CDR2 is SQIVND (reference sequence). V dropped 7 bases and J dropped 4 bases, with 17 bases sitting between them. This CDR3 spans 15 amino acids.

The rearrangement uses TRBV2 and TRBJ2-1, with D perhaps TRBD2 (5 bases). Trimming took 4 bases from V and 4 from J, leaving 14 bases between them. Germline V CDR1 and CDR2: SNHLY, FYNNEI. CDR3 length: 15 amino acids. CDR3 DNA: TGTGCCAGCAGTGTTAGGGAGAATTCTTACAATGAGCAGTTCTTC. It yields the protein CASSVRENSYNEQFF.

This sequence joins TRBV27 and TRBJ2-7; D is possibly TRBD1 (6 bases). V was shortened by 5 bases and J by 1 base, with 15 bases between the two germline ends. The CDR3 has 15 residues. From germline, CDR1 is MNHEY and CDR2 SMNVEV (reference sequence). CDR3 in DNA: TGTGCCAGCAGTAAACAGGGTGGGTCTTCCTACGAGCAGTACTTC. This sequence encodes CASSKQGGSSYEQYF.

V is TRBV3-1 (or the pseudogene TRBV3-2) and J is TRBJ2-1, with a tentative D call TRBD1 (6 bases). The CDR3 is 13 residues long. The V end lost 5 bases, the J end lost 4 bases, and 9 bases lay between the germline ends. CDR1 LGHDT and CDR2 YNNKEL come from the germline V gene (reference sequence). The CDR3 DNA reads as TGTGCCAGCAGCAGCGACAGGTACAATGAGCAGTTCTTC. Protein sequence: CASSSDRYNEQFF.

This rearrangement joins TRBV11-3 to TRBJ2-7; 11 nucleotides agree with TRBD1. After removal of 4 bases from V and 0 bases from J, the junction contained 5 bases not matched to a gene. The CDR3 covers 16 residues. The germline gives CDR1 SGHNT, CDR2 YENEEA. CDR3 DNA sequence: TGTGCCAGCAGCTCACGTGGGACAGGGGGCTCCTACGAGCAGTACTTC. Its protein product is CASSSRGTGGSYEQYF.

The rearrangement links TRBV30 to TRBJ1-5; a weak D match, TRBD1 (5 bases). Germline V gene lookup returns CDR1 GTSNPN and CDR2 SVGIG (reference sequence). This CDR3 spans 13 amino acids. V was shortened by 2 bases and J by 4 bases, with 9 bases between the two germline ends. Written as DNA, the CDR3 is TGTGCCTGGAGTCCAGGGAAAAATCAGCCCCAGCATTTT. This codes for CAWSPGKNQPQHF.

The rearrangement links TRBV11-2 to TRBJ2-3; the match to TRBD2 covers 10 bases. With 4 bases clipped from V and 6 bases from J, the junction kept 7 bases outside the gene matches. Germline values: CDR1 SGHAT, CDR2 FQNNGV. The CDR3 runs to 15 residues. Here the CDR3 DNA reads TGTGCCAGCAGCTGGCTAGCGGGAGTTGGGGATACGCAGTATTTT. Translated: CASSWLAGVGDTQYF.

The chain combines TRBV9 with TRBJ2-1; 7 bases are shared with TRBD2. The V gene end was trimmed by 6 bases and the J gene end by 4 bases; junction bases not matched to a gene: 7. Germline lookup yields CDR1 SGDLS and CDR2 YYNGEE. The CDR3 is 14 residues long. This chain's CDR3 is CASTAAGPYNEQFF. The CDR3 DNA is TGTGCCAGCACCGCAGCGGGACCATACAATGAGCAGTTCTTC.

The rearrangement uses TRBV10-1 and TRBJ1-4; 8 positions agree with TRBD1. V lost 4 bases to trimming and J lost 8 bases; unmatched junction nucleotides: 3. The germline V gene has CDR1 WNHNN and CDR2 SYGVQD (reference sequence). This CDR3 has 13 residues. The CDR3 coding sequence is TGCGCCAGCAGTGGGGGGACAGGCGAAAAACTGTTTTTT. This codes for CASSGGTGEKLFF.

This clone has ten or more counts. This chain joins TRBV6-6 and TRBJ2-7; D gene uncertain. Germline V gene lookup returns CDR1 MNHNY and CDR2 SVGAGI (reference sequence). V lost 5 bases, J lost 0 bases, and 8 bases lay in between. The CDR3 length is 13 residues. The CDR3 sequence: CASSGIYSYEQYF. CDR3 DNA: TGTGCCAGCAGTGGCATTTACTCCTACGAGCAGTACTTC.

The V and J genes are TRBV3-1 (or the pseudogene TRBV3-2) and TRBJ2-3; 7 bases line up with TRBD2. The CDR3 is 15 residues long. V gave up 2 bases and J gave up 4 bases; unmatched junction bases: 6. The germline V gene encodes CDR1 LGHDT and CDR2 YNNKEL (reference sequence). CDR3 in amino acids: CASSQLAEGADTQYF. The CDR3 DNA reads TGTGCCAGCAGCCAACTAGCGGAAGGGGCAGATACGCAGTATTTT.

The V and J genes are TRBV28 and TRBJ1-2, with 8 bases aligning to TRBD1. Germline CDR1 and CDR2: MDHEN and SYDVKM. CDR3 length equals 13 residues. The V segment lost 8 bases and the J segment 8 bases; nucleotides outside the gene matches: 10. CDR3 DNA: TGTGCCAGCCGTGGACAGGGCCTCTGGGGCTACACCTTC. It specifies CASRGQGLWGYTF.

The chain is built from TRBV12-3 or TRBV12-4 and TRBJ1-1; D possibly corresponds to TRBD1 (5 bases). This CDR3 has 12 amino acids. V lost 5 bases to trimming and J lost 11 bases, with 15 bases between them. The chain's CDR3 is CASSRSGTRAFF. Written as DNA, the CDR3 is TGTGCCAGCAGTCGGTCCGGGACTAGGGCTTTCTTT.

The rearrangement joins TRBV11-2 to TRBJ2-5, with unresolved D. Trimming shortened V by 5 bases and J by 5 bases, and 21 bases separated the two germline ends. There are 16 residues in the CDR3. Germline lookup yields CDR1 SGHAT and CDR2 FQNNGV. The CDR3 region has the DNA TGTGCCAGCAGCCCCGGCGTCACAGTTGGTAGGGAGACCCAGTACTTC. It encodes CASSPGVTVGRETQYF. The full variable domain, its missing parts supplied by reference TRBV11-2 and TRBJ2-5, is EAGVAQSPRYKIIEKRQSVAFWCNPISGHATLYWYQQILGQGPKLLIQFQNNGVVDDSQLPKDRFSAERLKGVDSTLKIQPAKLEDSAVYLCASSPGVTVGRETQYFGPGTRLLVL.

The chain couples TRBV2 to TRBJ1-2; 7 bases map to TRBD1. The CDR3 runs 15 residues. Germline V lookup: CDR1 SNHLY, CDR2 FYNNEI. J was trimmed by 8 bases and V by 1 base; bases with no gene match: 10. The CDR3 here is CASSEGTGDTGGYTF. CDR3 in DNA: TGTGCCAGCAGTGAAGGGACAGGAGATACTGGGGGCTACACCTTC. The whole variable domain, filled in from reference TRBV2 and TRBJ1-2, reads EPEVTQTPSHQVTQMGQEVILRCVPISNHLYFYWYRQILGQKVEFLVSFYNNEISEKSEIFDDQFSVERPDGSNFTLKIRSTKLEDSAMYFCASSEGTGDTGGYTFGSGTRLTVV.

This chain uses TRBV7-9 with TRBJ2-1; 9 positions agree with TRBD2. V gave up 3 bases and J gave up 4 bases; unmatched junction bases: 7. The CDR3 has 16 amino acids. In germline, CDR1 is SEHNR, CDR2 FQNEAQ (reference sequence). In DNA form, the CDR3 reads TGTGCCAGCAGCTTGGAACTAGCGGGTCCTTACAATGAGCAGTTCTTC. As protein: CASSLELAGPYNEQFF.

This clone was counted a single time. The gene calls are TRBV2 and TRBJ1-5, with D maybe TRBD1 (5 bases). The CDR3 spans 14 residues. Germline V lookup: CDR1 SNHLY, CDR2 FYNNEI. V lost 6 bases to trimming and J lost 4 bases, with 13 bases between them. The CDR3 nucleotides read TGTGCCAGCAGGGAACAGGCCATTAATCAGCCCCAGCATTTT. It specifies CASREQAINQPQHF. Variable domain in full (rest from reference TRBV2 and TRBJ1-5): EPEVTQTPSHQVTQMGQEVILRCVPISNHLYFYWYRQILGQKVEFLVSFYNNEISEKSEIFDDQFSVERPDGSNFTLKIRSTKLEDSAMYFCASREQAINQPQHFGDGTRLSIL.

The gene calls are TRBV28 and TRBJ1-2; 10 bases agree with TRBD1. CDR1 and CDR2 from the germline V gene are MDHEN and SYDVKM. The CDR3 contains 17 residues. Trimming took 8 bases from V and 6 from J; bases not matched to a gene: 18. For the CDR3, the DNA is TGTGCCAGCTCGACACCCGACGCAGGAGGACAGGGGGATGGCTACACCTTC. This translates into CASSTPDAGGQGDGYTF.

The rearrangement joins TRBV12-5 to TRBJ1-5; D is undetermined. Germline V gene data show CDR1 as LGHNT and CDR2 as FRNRAP. Trimming pared 3 bases from V and 5 bases from J, leaving 8 bases between. This CDR3 comprises 13 residues. CDR3 sequence: CASGFSVDQPQHF. In DNA, the CDR3 is TGTGCTAGTGGTTTCAGTGTCGATCAGCCCCAGCATTTT.

A remark on this clone: Its ends do not fully match the called genes, so a read error is possible. This rearrangement joins TRBV7-7 to TRBJ2-2; tentatively, D is TRBD1 or TRBD2 (7 bases each). Germline V lookup: CDR1 SSHAT, CDR2 FNYEAQ (reference sequence). The CDR3 spans 15 residues. The DNA of the CDR3 is TGTGCTAGCAGCTTACAGGGGAGGGGCACCGGGGAGCTGTTTTTT. It codes for CASSLQGRGTGELFF.

The chain employs TRBV3-1 (or the pseudogene TRBV3-2) and TRBJ1-2; TRBD1 aligns across 7 bases. The CDR3 is 14 residues long. V lost 2 bases and J lost 1; bases outside the gene matches: 1. Germline-derived CDR1 and CDR2 are LGHDT and YNNKEL (reference sequence). The CDR3 sequence: CASSQRQGNYGYTF. CDR3 DNA sequence: TGTGCCAGCAGCCAACGACAGGGTAACTATGGCTACACCTTC.

The chain carries TRBV9 and TRBJ2-3, with 8 bases matching TRBD1. This CDR3 has 17 residues. CDR1 and CDR2 (germline): SGDLS, YYNGEE. V was pared by 0 bases and J by 4 bases, with 10 bases of the junction left unmatched. DNA for the CDR3: TGTGCCAGCAGCGTAGCCCCCACAGGGGGATTTGCAGATACGCAGTATTTT. This encodes CASSVAPTGGFADTQYF.

The chain recombines TRBV29-1 with TRBJ2-3; 10 positions match TRBD1. The CDR3 runs to 17 residues. Losses at the gene ends were 3 bases for V and 3 bases for J; bases not matched to a gene: 12. Germline assignment: CDR1 SQVTM and CDR2 ANQGSEA. This chain's CDR3 is CSVDGVTGTGATDTQYF. The CDR3 DNA sequence: TGCAGCGTTGATGGGGTAACCGGGACAGGGGCAACAGATACGCAGTATTTT.

This chain connects TRBV6-1 to TRBJ1-2; unclear D gene. V was pared by 2 bases and J by 7 bases, with 14 bases between. In germline, CDR1 is MNHNS, CDR2 SASEGT. The CDR3 has 14 amino acids. CDR3: CASSELEAISGYTF. For the CDR3, the DNA is TGTGCCAGCAGTGAACTTGAGGCGATAAGTGGCTACACCTTC.

This sequence joins TRBV11-2 and TRBJ1-1; TRBD1 might be the D (5 bases). V shed 0 bases and J shed 3 bases, with 8 bases lying between them. Per germline, CDR1 SGHAT and CDR2 FQNNGV. CDR3 length: 14 residues. For the CDR3, the DNA is TGTGCCAGCAGCTTAGATGGCAGGGACACTGAAGCTTTCTTT. Translation gives CASSLDGRDTEAFF.

This chain connects TRBV6-5 to TRBJ2-3; 12 bases map to TRBD1. The length of the CDR3 is 15 residues. With 8 bases clipped from V and 4 bases from J, the junction kept 7 bases outside the gene matches. The germline V gene encodes CDR1 MNHEY and CDR2 SVGAGI. The CDR3 DNA sequence: TGTGCCAGCCAGGGACAGGGGGCCCTCCCAGATACGCAGTATTTT. Translated: CASQGQGALPDTQYF.

The V and J genes are TRBV5-4 and TRBJ1-2, with 7 nucleotides matching TRBD1. Germline V gene sequence: CDR1 SGHNT, CDR2 YYREEE (reference sequence). The CDR3 loop spans 16 amino acids. With 4 bases clipped from V and 5 bases from J, the junction kept 14 bases outside the gene matches. The CDR3 DNA sequence: TGTGCCAGCAGCCCGAAGTTGGGACAGCCTGATTATGGCTACACCTTC. This gives the protein CASSPKLGQPDYGYTF.